This T cell receptor beta chain stems from a study of shared clonotypes between healthy human individuals. At the level of the study: Three plates were used per donor for CD4 naive, three for CD4 memory, two for CD8 naive and one for CD8 memory.

Points from the study as a whole: Clonotypes not shared had lower generation probabilities than those common to all four donors. Several donors held about 5.1% of naive CD4 clonotypes in common.

Deep was the level at which the assay was run. Repertoires were generated with immunoSEQ multiplex PCR, while TCRdb's copy carries only in-frame clones and drops some. The data contain about 730,000 clones, approximately 77% of them singletons. On this clone itself: The antigen remains unidentified.

V was trimmed by 6 bases and J by 6 bases, leaving 14 bases between them. CDR1 and CDR2 from the germline V gene are MNHNS and SASEGT. There are 13 residues in the CDR3. The source of this sequence is a woman aged 25 to 39 in good health. The specimen sequenced was memory CD4+ T cells sorted from blood. Described subset: CD45RA-negative fraction. The rearrangement links TRBV6-1 to TRBJ1-1, with D possibly being TRBD1 (6 bases). Here the CDR3 DNA reads TGTGCCAGCAGCACCTACAGGGACGCTGAAGCTTTCTTT. Its translation: CASSTYRDAEAFF.